Presented here are 30 T cell receptor beta chains from one specimen sequenced in a study of blood T cell repertoires in COVID-19. Sequenced by immunoSEQ multiplex PCR; TCRdb stores in-frame clones only, minus some. The data show about 75,000 clones, roughly 90% seen once. Sequencing was done on a sample of peripheral blood. The receptors were gathered from a human donor in a cohort sampled during active COVID-19.

This rearrangement joins TRBV3-1 (or the pseudogene TRBV3-2) to TRBJ1-2; 9 bases line up with TRBD1. With 0 bases clipped from V and 6 bases from J, the junction kept 14 bases outside the gene matches. This CDR3 has 18 residues. Germline CDR1 is LGHDT and CDR2 is YNNKEL (reference sequence). As DNA, the CDR3 is TGTGCCAGCAGCCAAGATCGGGTTTGGGGACAGGGAAACGATGGCTACACCTTC. This sequence encodes CASSQDRVWGQGNDGYTF.

The rearrangement joins TRBV19 to TRBJ2-7; the D gene is possibly TRBD1 (5 bases). Germline CDR1 and CDR2: LNHDA and SQIVND (reference sequence). This CDR3 contains 14 residues. Between the trimmed V and J ends, which lost 1 base and 1 base, there was a span of 8 bases. CDR3 DNA sequence: TGTGCCAGTAGTATAGCCGACAGTTCCTACGAGCAGTACTTC. It is translated as CASSIADSSYEQYF.

The chain links TRBV3-1 (or the pseudogene TRBV3-2) to TRBJ1-2, with 11 nucleotides matching TRBD1. The CDR3 length is 19 residues. Trimming at V came to 2 bases and at J to 5 bases, leaving 16 bases not matched to a gene. The V gene's germline CDR1 is LGHDT and CDR2 YNNKEL (reference sequence). The chain's CDR3 is CASSQPTIRTGGLKYGYTF. CDR3 coding DNA: TGTGCCAGCAGCCAACCCACGATAAGGACAGGGGGCCTAAAATATGGCTACACCTTC.

The CDR3 bases are TGTGCCAGCAGCTTGGGGGGAGGTTCACCCCTCCACTTT. Amino acid sequence: CASSLGGGSPLHF. The genes are TRBV5-4 and TRBJ1-6; no clear D. In germline, CDR1 is SGHNT, CDR2 YYREEE (reference sequence). The V end lost 0 bases, the J end lost 9 bases, and 7 bases lay between the germline ends. CDR3 size: 13 residues.

The V gene is TRBV3-1 (or the pseudogene TRBV3-2), the J gene TRBJ2-7; 11 nucleotides line up with TRBD2. V lost 4 bases and J lost 2; bases outside the gene matches: 4. This CDR3 comprises 15 residues. Per the germline V gene, CDR1 is LGHDT and CDR2 is YNNKEL (reference sequence). In nucleotides, the CDR3 is TGTGCCAGCAGCCGGTCGACTAGCGGGACCTACGAGCAGTACTTC. This encodes CASSRSTSGTYEQYF.

The V call is TRBV5-1, the J call TRBJ1-1, with D maybe TRBD1 (6 bases). V was clipped by 4 bases and J by 4 bases, with 14 bases between them. In germline, CDR1 is SGHRS, CDR2 YFSETQ. CDR3 length: 14 residues. The CDR3 here is CASSVGGASTEAFF. Written as DNA, the CDR3 is TGCGCCAGCAGCGTCGGGGGGGCATCCACTGAAGCTTTCTTT.

The chain links TRBV27 to TRBJ2-7, with a tentative D call TRBD1 (5 bases). Germline V CDR1 and CDR2: MNHEY, SMNVEV (reference sequence). The ends were cut back, 2 bases at V and 7 bases at J, with 12 bases in the middle. The CDR3 spans 13 residues. CDR3 region: CASSLRGRWEQYF. CDR3 in DNA: TGTGCCAGCAGTTTAAGGGGCCGGTGGGAGCAGTACTTC.

The rearrangement links TRBV19 to TRBJ2-2, with unresolved D. Germline lookup yields CDR1 LNHDA and CDR2 SQIVND (reference sequence). The germline V and J ends were trimmed by 4 bases and 6 bases, with 9 bases remaining between them. The CDR3 has 13 amino acids. As DNA, the CDR3 is TGTGCCAGTAGTACCCGGGTCGCCGGGGAGCTGTTTTTT. Translation: CASSTRVAGELFF.

The rearrangement joins TRBV19 to TRBJ2-3; 11 bases align to TRBD2. The germline V gene encodes CDR1 LNHDA and CDR2 SQIVND (reference sequence). The junction had 13 bases not matched to a gene; V was cut back by 7 bases and J by 7 bases. CDR3 length equals 16 residues. The CDR3 protein is CASTKGLAGGGYTQYF. The CDR3 DNA reads as TGTGCCAGTACGAAAGGACTAGCGGGCGGTGGTTATACGCAGTATTTT.

This clone was seen a few times. The genes are TRBV9 and TRBJ2-1; 9 bases match TRBD1. The germline gives CDR1 SGDLS, CDR2 YYNGEE. This CDR3 has 16 amino acids. With V trimmed by 0 bases and J by 5 bases, 6 bases remained unmatched. The CDR3 here is CASSVAPGQGNNEQFF. In DNA form, the CDR3 reads TGTGCCAGCAGCGTAGCTCCGGGACAGGGAAACAATGAGCAGTTCTTC.

The J gene is TRBJ2-2, the V gene TRBV19; TRBD1 agrees at 7 bases. Germline trimming cut 3 bases from V and 3 bases from J; bases unmatched to any gene: 10. The length of the CDR3 is 17 residues. Germline V gives CDR1 LNHDA, CDR2 SQIVND (reference sequence). The CDR3 nucleotides read TGTGCCAGTAGTATGGGTCACAGGGGCCCCTACACCGGGGAGCTGTTTTTT. Its protein product is CASSMGHRGPYTGELFF.

The rearrangement uses TRBV1 and TRBJ2-4; TRBD2 was called by the table and not checked on the DNA. TRBV1 is flagged as a pseudogene. The CDR3 spans 18 residues. The CDR3 DNA reads TGCACCAGCGGAGGGGGGGGATACGGACTTATAGCCAAAAACATTCAGTACTTC. Translating it yields CTSGGGGYGLIAKNIQYF.

The chain couples TRBV6-2 or TRBV6-3 to TRBJ2-1; 8 bases agree with TRBD2. The CDR3 is 15 residues long. Germline CDR1 is MNHEY and CDR2 is SVGEGT. V shed 5 bases, J shed 7 bases, and the junction held 10 bases outside the gene matches. The CDR3 region is CASSPRLAGINEQFF. The CDR3 DNA follows: TGTGCCAGCAGTCCCCGCCTAGCGGGCATAAATGAGCAGTTCTTC.

This rearrangement joins TRBV19 to TRBJ1-1; D may be TRBD1 (6 bases). Germline loops: CDR1 LNHDA, CDR2 SQIVND (reference sequence). Trimming left V 3 bases short and J 4 bases short, with 15 bases between. The CDR3 has 15 amino acids. The CDR3: CASSIYGGASTEAFF. CDR3 coding DNA: TGTGCCAGTAGTATCTATGGGGGCGCGAGCACTGAAGCTTTCTTT.

This sequence joins TRBV7-2 and TRBJ2-7, with TRBD2 matching 9 bases. The germline V gene encodes CDR1 SGHTA and CDR2 FQGNSA. The trim removed 3 bases at V and 2 bases at J, leaving 5 bases unmatched. The CDR3 loop spans 15 amino acids. The CDR3 DNA is TGTGCCAGCAGCTTTTCTAGCGGGATGACCTACGAGCAGTACTTC. It is translated as CASSFSSGMTYEQYF.

The J gene is TRBJ1-1, the V gene TRBV7-2, with D possibly matching TRBD1 (6 bases). CDR1 is SGHTA and CDR2 is FQGNSA in the germline V gene. The CDR3 contains 15 residues. The germline V and J ends were trimmed by 3 bases and 1 base, with 12 bases remaining between them. The CDR3 reads CASSFRGPGNTEAFF. DNA for the CDR3: TGTGCCAGCAGCTTCAGGGGTCCGGGGAACACTGAAGCTTTCTTT.

The V call is TRBV9, the J call TRBJ1-2; a weak D match, TRBD1 (6 bases). CDR1 and CDR2 (germline): SGDLS, YYNGEE. V lost 0 bases to trimming and J lost 8 bases, with 14 bases between them. The CDR3 sequence is 14 residues long. The DNA of the CDR3 is TGTGCCAGCAGCGTAGGACGCGGGGGCGGGGGCTACACCTTC. This encodes CASSVGRGGGGYTF.

V and J are TRBV2 and TRBJ2-7; 10 bases fit TRBD1. Germline V gene data show CDR1 as SNHLY and CDR2 as FYNNEI. This CDR3 has 18 amino acids. Trimming removed 4 bases from V and 2 bases from J; junction bases left unmatched: 14. DNA for the CDR3: TGTGCCAGCAGTGTCATGGCGAGACAGGGGGCAAAGACCTACGAGCAGTACTTC. Protein sequence: CASSVMARQGAKTYEQYF.

CDR3 DNA: TGTGCCAGCAGTTACGGGACAGGGGTCGAAAAACTGTTTTTT. The encoded protein is CASSYGTGVEKLFF. The V gene is TRBV28, the J gene TRBJ1-4; 10 bases fit TRBD1. The V gene's germline CDR1 is MDHEN and CDR2 SYDVKM. V was pared by 4 bases and J by 8 bases, with 4 bases of the junction left unmatched. The CDR3 consists of 14 residues.

V is TRBV19 and J is TRBJ1-2, with D possibly matching TRBD1 (5 bases). The germline CDR1 and CDR2 sequences are LNHDA and SQIVND (reference sequence). There are 13 residues in the CDR3. V was shortened by 2 bases and J by 3 bases, with 7 bases between the two germline ends. As DNA, the CDR3 is TGTGCCAGTAGTATATGGGGGGACTATGGCTACACCTTC. It yields the protein CASSIWGDYGYTF.

This chain links TRBV4-3 with TRBJ2-7; possible D gene TRBD1, 5 bases. The CDR3 covers 15 residues. CDR1 is LGHNA and CDR2 is YSLEER in the germline V gene. V lost 0 bases and J lost 2, with 11 bases in between. The CDR3 loop reads CASSQELGAPYEQYF. CDR3 sequence (DNA): TGCGCCAGCAGCCAAGAGCTAGGGGCCCCCTACGAGCAGTACTTC.

The chain has TRBV18 and TRBJ2-5; 8 bases agree with TRBD2. Germline V gene data show CDR1 as KGHSH and CDR2 as LQKENI. V lost 3 bases and J lost 2; bases outside the gene matches: 11. The CDR3 is 17 amino acids. CDR3 loop: CASSPPIPGTSQETQYF. CDR3 bases: TGTGCCAGCTCACCGCCCATCCCCGGGACTAGTCAAGAGACCCAGTACTTC. The whole variable domain, remainder taken from reference TRBV18 and TRBJ2-5, is NAGVMQNPRHLVRRRGQEARLRCSPMKGHSHVYWYRQLPEEGLKFMVYLQKENIIDESGMPKERFSAEFPKEGPSILRIQQVVRGDSAAYFCASSPPIPGTSQETQYFGPGTRLLVL.

The chain carries TRBV25-1 and TRBJ2-7; D is undetermined. Per germline, CDR1 MGHDK and CDR2 SYGVNS. V lost 3 bases and J 5 bases, leaving 5 bases between the germline ends. CDR3 length equals 11 residues. In DNA, the CDR3 is TGTGCCAGCAGTGATCCCAACGAGCAGTACTTC. Encoded protein: CASSDPNEQYF.

The chain combines TRBV5-3 with TRBJ2-2; TRBD1 matches at 7 bases. TRBV5-3 is identified as an open reading frame with a role that is uncertain. J was trimmed by 6 bases and V by 7 bases; bases with no gene match: 6. The CDR3 extends over 13 amino acids. Here the CDR3 reads CARYRGGSGELFF. The CDR3 DNA sequence: TGTGCCAGATACCGAGGGGGCTCCGGGGAGCTGTTTTTT.

The rearrangement joins TRBV19 to TRBJ2-2, with TRBD2 identical over 7 bases. CDR3 length: 14 residues. From germline, CDR1 is LNHDA and CDR2 SQIVND (reference sequence). After removal of 6 bases from V and 3 bases from J, the junction contained 4 bases not matched to a gene. The CDR3 is CASSISGYTGELFF. CDR3 nucleotides: TGTGCCAGTAGCATTAGCGGGTACACCGGGGAGCTGTTTTTT. Complete variable domain (other parts from reference TRBV19 and TRBJ2-2): DGGITQSPKYLFRKEGQNVTLSCEQNLNHDAMYWYRQDPGQGLRLIYYSQIVNDFQKGDIAEGYSVSREKKESFPLTVTSAQKNPTAFYLCASSISGYTGELFFGEGSRLTVL.

The chain combines TRBV7-3 with TRBJ2-4; D is possibly TRBD1 (6 bases). V lost 2 bases to trimming and J lost 6 bases, with 14 bases between them. CDR1 is SGHTA and CDR2 is FQGTGA in the germline V gene. This CDR3 region has 15 residues. CDR3 bases: TGTGCCAGCAGCTTACAGGGGACGGGTGGAAACATTCAGTACTTC. Translated: CASSLQGTGGNIQYF.

The rearrangement joins TRBV6-5 to TRBJ2-7, with D possibly matching TRBD2 (6 bases). The V gene's germline CDR1 is MNHEY and CDR2 SVGAGI. The CDR3 has 13 residues. V lost 6 bases and J lost 3, with 12 bases in between. CDR3 amino acids: CASRRGVNYEQYF. In DNA, the CDR3 is TGTGCCAGCAGACGCGGGGTTAACTACGAGCAGTACTTC.

This clone was counted a few times. V usage is TRBV28 and J usage is TRBJ1-2; D gene uncertain. The V and J ends lost 6 bases and 4 bases respectively, with 15 bases between them. The CDR3 contains 14 residues. Germline assignment: CDR1 MDHEN and CDR2 SYDVKM. The CDR3 nucleotides read TGTGCCAGCAGCCCATTGGCGGCTAGCTATGGCTACACCTTC. Amino acids: CASSPLAASYGYTF.

The rearrangement joins TRBV5-1 to TRBJ2-1, with D tentatively TRBD2 (5 bases). The CDR3 covers 14 residues. Germline CDR1 SGHRS, CDR2 YFSETQ. V was pared by 5 bases and J by 9 bases, with 18 bases between. CDR3 residues: CASRAFGESGEQFF. The DNA of the CDR3 is TGCGCCAGCAGGGCGTTCGGGGAATCGGGTGAGCAGTTCTTC.

The table lists this clone with a few counts. The chain employs TRBV2 and TRBJ1-5; D call uncertain. Trimming took off 8 bases at V and 6 bases at J, with 14 bases between the two ends. CDR3 length: 13 residues. Looked up from germline, CDR1 is SNHLY and CDR2 is FYNNEI. CDR3 sequence: CASSTGRTQPQHF. CDR3 in DNA: TGTGCCAGCTCGACTGGTCGAACTCAGCCCCAGCATTTT.